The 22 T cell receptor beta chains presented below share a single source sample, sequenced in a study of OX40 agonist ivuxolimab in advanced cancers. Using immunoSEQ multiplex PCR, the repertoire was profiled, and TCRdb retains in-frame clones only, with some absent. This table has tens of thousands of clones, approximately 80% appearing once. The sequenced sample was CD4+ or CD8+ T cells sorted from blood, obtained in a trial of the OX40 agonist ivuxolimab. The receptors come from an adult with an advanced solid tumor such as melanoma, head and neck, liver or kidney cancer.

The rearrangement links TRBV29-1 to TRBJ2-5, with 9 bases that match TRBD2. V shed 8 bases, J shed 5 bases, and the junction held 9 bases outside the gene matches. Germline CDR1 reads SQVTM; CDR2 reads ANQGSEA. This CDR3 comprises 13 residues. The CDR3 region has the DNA TGCAGCACTGATAGCGGGAGCCGGGAGACCCAGTACTTC. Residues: CSTDSGSRETQYF.

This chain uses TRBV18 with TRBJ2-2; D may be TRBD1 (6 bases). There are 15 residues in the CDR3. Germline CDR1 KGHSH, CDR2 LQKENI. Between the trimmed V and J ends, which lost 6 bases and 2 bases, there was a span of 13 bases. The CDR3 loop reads CASSPDRLNTGELFF. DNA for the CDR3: TGTGCCAGCTCGCCCGACAGGCTTAACACCGGGGAGCTGTTTTTT.

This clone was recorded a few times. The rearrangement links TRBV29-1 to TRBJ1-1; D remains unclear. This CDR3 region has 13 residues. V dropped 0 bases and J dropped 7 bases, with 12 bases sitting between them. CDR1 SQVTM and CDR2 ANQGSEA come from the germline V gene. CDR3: CSVEDARAVEAFF. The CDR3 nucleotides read TGCAGCGTTGAAGATGCCCGGGCGGTTGAAGCTTTCTTT. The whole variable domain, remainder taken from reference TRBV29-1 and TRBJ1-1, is SAVISQKPSRDICQRGTSLTIQCQVDSQVTMMFWYRQQPGQSLTLIATANQGSEATYESGFVIDKFPISRPNLTFSTLTVSNMSPEDSSIYLCSVEDARAVEAFFGQGTRLTVV.

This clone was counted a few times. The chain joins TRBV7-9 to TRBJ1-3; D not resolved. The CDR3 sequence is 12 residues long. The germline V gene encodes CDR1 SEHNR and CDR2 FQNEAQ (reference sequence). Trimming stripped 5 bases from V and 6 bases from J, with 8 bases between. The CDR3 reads CASSQETNTIYF. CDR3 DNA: TGTGCCAGCAGCCAAGAGACAAACACCATATATTTT.

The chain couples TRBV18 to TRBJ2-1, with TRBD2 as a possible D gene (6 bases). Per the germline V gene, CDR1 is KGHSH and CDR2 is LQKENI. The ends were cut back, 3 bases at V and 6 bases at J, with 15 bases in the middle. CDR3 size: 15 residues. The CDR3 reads CASSPWRGEGNEQFF. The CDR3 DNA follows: TGTGCCAGCTCACCGTGGAGGGGAGAGGGCAATGAGCAGTTCTTC.

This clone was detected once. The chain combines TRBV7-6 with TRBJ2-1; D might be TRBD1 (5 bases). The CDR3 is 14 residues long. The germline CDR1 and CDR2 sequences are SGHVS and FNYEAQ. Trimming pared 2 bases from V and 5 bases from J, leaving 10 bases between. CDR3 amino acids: CASSLRQGDNEQFF. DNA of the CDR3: TGTGCCAGCAGCTTAAGGCAGGGTGACAATGAGCAGTTCTTC.

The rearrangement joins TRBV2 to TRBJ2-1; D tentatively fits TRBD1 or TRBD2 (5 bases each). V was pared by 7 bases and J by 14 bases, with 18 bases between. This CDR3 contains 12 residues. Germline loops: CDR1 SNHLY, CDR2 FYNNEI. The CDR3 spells CASNKRWDVEFF. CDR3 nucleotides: TGTGCCAGCAACAAGAGATGGGACGTGGAGTTCTTC.

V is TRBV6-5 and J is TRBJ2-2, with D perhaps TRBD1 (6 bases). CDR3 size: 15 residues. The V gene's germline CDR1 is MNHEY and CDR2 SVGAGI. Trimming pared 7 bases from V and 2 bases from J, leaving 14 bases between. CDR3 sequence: CASTPDRRNTGELFF. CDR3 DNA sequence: TGTGCCAGCACCCCGGACAGAAGAAACACCGGGGAGCTGTTTTTT.

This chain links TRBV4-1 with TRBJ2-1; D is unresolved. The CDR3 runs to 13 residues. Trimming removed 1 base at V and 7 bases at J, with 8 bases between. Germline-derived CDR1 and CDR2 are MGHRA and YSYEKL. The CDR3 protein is CASSQGVSNEQFF. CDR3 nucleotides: TGCGCCAGCAGCCAAGGAGTTTCTAATGAGCAGTTCTTC.

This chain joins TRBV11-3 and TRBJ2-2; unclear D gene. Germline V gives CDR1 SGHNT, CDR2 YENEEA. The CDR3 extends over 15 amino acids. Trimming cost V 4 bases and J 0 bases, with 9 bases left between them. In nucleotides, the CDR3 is TGTGCCAGCAGCTCCGGTACGACGAACACCGGGGAGCTGTTTTTT. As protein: CASSSGTTNTGELFF.

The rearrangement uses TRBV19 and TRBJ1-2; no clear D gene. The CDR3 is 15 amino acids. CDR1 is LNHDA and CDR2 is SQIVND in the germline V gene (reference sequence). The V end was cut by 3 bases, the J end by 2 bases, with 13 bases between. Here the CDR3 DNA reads TGTGCCAGTAGTATGGGAGGCGGAAAAAACTATGGCTACACCTTC. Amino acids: CASSMGGGKNYGYTF.

CDR3 coding DNA: TGTGCCAGCAGTTCAGGACAGATCTACAATGAGCAGTTCTTC. Amino acid sequence: CASSSGQIYNEQFF. The chain combines TRBV6-6 with TRBJ2-1; D might be TRBD1 (6 bases). Germline V gene sequence: CDR1 MNHNY, CDR2 SVGAGI (reference sequence). The V end lost 4 bases, the J end lost 3 bases, and 10 bases lay between the germline ends. The CDR3 is 14 residues long.

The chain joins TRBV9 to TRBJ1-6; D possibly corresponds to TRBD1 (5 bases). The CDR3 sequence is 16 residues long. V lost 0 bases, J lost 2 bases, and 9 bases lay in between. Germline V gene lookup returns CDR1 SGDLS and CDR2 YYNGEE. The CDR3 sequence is CASSVGGYTYNSPLHF. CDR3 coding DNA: TGTGCCAGCAGCGTAGGGGGGTACACCTATAATTCACCCCTCCACTTT. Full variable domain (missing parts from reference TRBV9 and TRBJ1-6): DSGVTQTPKHLITATGQRVTLRCSPRSGDLSVYWYQQSLDQGLQFLIQYYNGEERAKGNILERFSAQQFPDLHSELNLSSLELGDSALYFCASSVGGYTYNSPLHFGNGTRLTVT.

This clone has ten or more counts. CDR3 amino acids: CASSKAGRGGGTAKNIQYF. CDR3 nucleotides: TGTGCCAGTAGTAAGGCTGGTCGTGGGGGAGGGACTGCCAAAAACATTCAGTACTTC. The rearrangement links TRBV19 to TRBJ2-4, with 7 nucleotides matching TRBD2. The CDR3 is 19 residues long. V was clipped by 4 bases and J by 1 base; unmatched bases: 16. The V gene's germline CDR1 is LNHDA and CDR2 SQIVND (reference sequence).

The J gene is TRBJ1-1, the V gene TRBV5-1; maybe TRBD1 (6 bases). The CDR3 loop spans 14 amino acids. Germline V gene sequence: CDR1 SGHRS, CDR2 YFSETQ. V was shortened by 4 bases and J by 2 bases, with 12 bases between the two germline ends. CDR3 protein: CASSGTTGNTEAFF. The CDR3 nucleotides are TGCGCCAGCAGCGGAACGACAGGAAACACTGAAGCTTTCTTT. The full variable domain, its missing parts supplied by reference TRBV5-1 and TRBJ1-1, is KAGVTQTPRYLIKTRGQQVTLSCSPISGHRSVSWYQQTPGQGLQFLFEYFSETQRNKGNFPGRFSGRQFSNSRSEMNVSTLELGDSALYLCASSGTTGNTEAFFGQGTRLTVV.

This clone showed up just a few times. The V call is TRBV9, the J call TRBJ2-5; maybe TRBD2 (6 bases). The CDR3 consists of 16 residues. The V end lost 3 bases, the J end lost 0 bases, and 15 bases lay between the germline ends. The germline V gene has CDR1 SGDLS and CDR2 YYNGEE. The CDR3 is CASSAGVREYQETQYF. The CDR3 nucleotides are TGTGCCAGCAGCGCGGGGGTTAGAGAGTACCAAGAGACCCAGTACTTC.

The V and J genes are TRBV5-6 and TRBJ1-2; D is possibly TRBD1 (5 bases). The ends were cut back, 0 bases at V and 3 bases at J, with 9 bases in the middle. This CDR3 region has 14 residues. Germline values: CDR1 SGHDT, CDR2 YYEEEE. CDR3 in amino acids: CASSLGGGDYGYTF. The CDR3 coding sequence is TGTGCCAGCAGCTTGGGTGGAGGGGACTATGGCTACACCTTC.

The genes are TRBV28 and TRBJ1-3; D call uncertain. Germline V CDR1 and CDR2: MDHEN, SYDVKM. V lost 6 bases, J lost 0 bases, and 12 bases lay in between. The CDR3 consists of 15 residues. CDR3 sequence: CASRLGSLSGNTIYF. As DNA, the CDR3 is TGTGCCAGCAGGTTAGGGTCCCTCTCTGGAAACACCATATATTTT. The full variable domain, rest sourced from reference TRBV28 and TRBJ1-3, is DVKVTQSSRYLVKRTGEKVFLECVQDMDHENMFWYRQDPGLGLRLIYFSYDVKMKEKGDIPEGYSVSREKKERFSLILESASTNQTSMYLCASRLGSLSGNTIYFGEGSWLTVV.

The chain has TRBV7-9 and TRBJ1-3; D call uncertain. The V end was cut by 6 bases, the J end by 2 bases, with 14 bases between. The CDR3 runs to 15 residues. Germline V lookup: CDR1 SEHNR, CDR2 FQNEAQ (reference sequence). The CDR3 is CASSPIRAAGNTIYF. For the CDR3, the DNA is TGTGCCAGCAGTCCCATTCGGGCGGCTGGAAACACCATATATTTT.

CDR3 loop: CATATSADTQYF. The CDR3 DNA sequence: TGTGCCACAGCTACCTCCGCAGATACGCAGTATTTT. The rearrangement links TRBV10-3 to TRBJ2-3, with D uncertain. Trimming took off 10 bases at V and 4 bases at J, with 12 bases between the two ends. CDR1 and CDR2 from the germline V gene are ENHRY and SYGVKD. This CDR3 is 12 amino acids long.

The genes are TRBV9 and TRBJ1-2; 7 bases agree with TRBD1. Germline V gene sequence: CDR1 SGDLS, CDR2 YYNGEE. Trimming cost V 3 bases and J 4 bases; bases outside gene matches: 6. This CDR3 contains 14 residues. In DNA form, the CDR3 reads TGTGCCAGCAGCGGGGAGGGGGCGGCCTATGGCTACACCTTC. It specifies CASSGEGAAYGYTF.

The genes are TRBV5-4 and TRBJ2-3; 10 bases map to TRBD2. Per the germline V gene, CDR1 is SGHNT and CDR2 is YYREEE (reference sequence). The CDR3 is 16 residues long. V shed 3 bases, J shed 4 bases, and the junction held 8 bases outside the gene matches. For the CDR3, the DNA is TGTGCCAGCAGCTCAAAAGCGGGGGGGAATGCAGATACGCAGTATTTT. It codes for CASSSKAGGNADTQYF.